This TCR beta chain was captured in a study of T cells after yellow fever vaccination (dated by TCRdb to between 2018 and 2021). For the study in its entirety: Libraries from fractions with low cell numbers were prepared with the SMART-Seq v4 Ultra Low Input RNA kit. To follow T-cell clones before and after both primary and booster YFV17D yellow fever vaccination, bulk TCR alpha and beta repertoires underwent longitudinal sequencing. Two healthy male donors, one aged 18 to 30 and one aged 30 to 40 years, made up the cohort. Blood was collected at multiple timepoints before and after primary and secondary immunization, and bulk PBMC replicates and cell subsets were isolated.

The sequencer was an Illumina NovaSeq 6000. TCR cDNA was synthesized by 5'RACE template switching, through which a universal primer site and unique molecular identifiers were introduced. cDNA synthesis was primed from both the TCR alpha and TCR beta constant segments. Two PCR steps were used to amplify libraries, with sample barcodes and sequencing adapters being added in the second step. Sequencing of libraries was done on Illumina HiSeq 2500 (2x100 bp) or NovaSeq (2x150 bp). Processing in the source paper ran as follows. MIGEC was used to demultiplex reads and collapse the reads into UMI consensus sequences, and MiXCR was used for V(D)J alignment. Clonotypes responding to the vaccine were identified with edgeR on replicate PBMC samples, with the criteria of FDR below 0.01 and a log2 fold change above 5 up to day 15. Each bulk clonotype received a CD4 or CD8 identity based on whether the sequenced CD4 or CD8 repertoire contained that clonotype at higher abundance. TCRdb trimmed the raw reads at Q25, called clones with MiXCR and kept productive beta chains. Records with the same CDR3 protein are collapsed into one entry carrying the most frequent genes and DNA. It is TCRdb's table, rather than the study itself, that gives the V and J calls and clone size. The table for this sample lists about 130,000 distinct CDR3 sequences; roughly 10% of them were counted only once. The top ten clones comprise almost 40% of the sample.

This clonotype showed up just a few times. Its antigen target is currently unknown. The input lacks base qualities; no much larger clone sits a single base away. General study outcomes and caveats: Because abundant contaminating clonotypes from the bulk population could be contained in FACS-sorted repertoires, computational filtering was required. A small fraction of clonotypes showed up in both the CD4 and CD8 compartments, probably as a result of convergent recombination. After the booster, most of the clones that had expanded following primary vaccination were detected again (96% of CD4 and around 90% of CD8), which suggests that memory was broadly maintained. Compared with the primary T-cell response, the secondary T-cell response was weaker but faster, peaking on day 5 rather than day 15. Because only a couple of donors were included in the study, the extent to which the findings can be generalized is limited.

Per the germline V gene (reference sequence), DFQATT is the CDR1 and SNEGSKA is the CDR2. The CDR3, cysteine through phenylalanine, is 17 amino acids long. Of all the DNA, just the CDR3 is kept, 51 bases in frame from base 1. V is pruned by 3 bases and J by 6 bases, leaving 16 bases of the junction without a gene match. Sample treatment or condition, as interpreted from the label and publication: live attenuated yellow fever vaccine strain. A standard Ficoll-Paque protocol was used to isolate PBMCs from peripheral blood. Dynabeads CD4 and CD8 positive selection kits were used to isolate the CD4 and CD8 T-cell fractions. RNA was extracted with TriZol from bulk PBMCs, CD4 and CD8 fractions, and dextramer-positive and dextramer-negative fractions.

The sequence was collected from a young man who received the YFV17D yellow fever vaccine. The sequences come from CD8+ T cells sorted from PBMCs, collected on the day of the yellow fever booster vaccination. The chain is encoded by TRBV20-1 joined to TRBJ2-3; 9 central nucleotides agree with TRBD2. The CDR3 sequence is CSASGGGLAGPSDTQYF. The DNA sequence follows: TGCAGTGCTAGCGGGGGGGGGCTAGCGGGGCCTTCCGATACGCAGTATTTT.